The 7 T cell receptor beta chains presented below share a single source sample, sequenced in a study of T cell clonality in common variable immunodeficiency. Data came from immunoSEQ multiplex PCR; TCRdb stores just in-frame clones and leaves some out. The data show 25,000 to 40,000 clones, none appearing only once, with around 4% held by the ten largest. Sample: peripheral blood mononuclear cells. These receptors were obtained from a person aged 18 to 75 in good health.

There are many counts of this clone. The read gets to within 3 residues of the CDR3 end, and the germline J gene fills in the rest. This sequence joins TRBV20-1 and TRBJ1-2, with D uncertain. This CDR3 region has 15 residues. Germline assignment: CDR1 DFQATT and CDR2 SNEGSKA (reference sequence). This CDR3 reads CSVRIPSVGSYDYTF. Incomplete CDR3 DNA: TGCAGTGTCCGGATTCCTAGCGTCGGATCCTACGAC.

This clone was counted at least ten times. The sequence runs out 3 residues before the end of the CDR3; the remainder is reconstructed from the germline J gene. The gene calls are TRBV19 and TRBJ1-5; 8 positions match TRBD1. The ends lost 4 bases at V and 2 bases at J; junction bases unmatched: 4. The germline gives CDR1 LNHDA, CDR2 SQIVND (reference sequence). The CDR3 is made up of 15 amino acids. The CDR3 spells CASSTRGQGNQPQHF. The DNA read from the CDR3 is TGTGCCAGTAGTACCCGGGGACAGGGCAATCAGCCC.

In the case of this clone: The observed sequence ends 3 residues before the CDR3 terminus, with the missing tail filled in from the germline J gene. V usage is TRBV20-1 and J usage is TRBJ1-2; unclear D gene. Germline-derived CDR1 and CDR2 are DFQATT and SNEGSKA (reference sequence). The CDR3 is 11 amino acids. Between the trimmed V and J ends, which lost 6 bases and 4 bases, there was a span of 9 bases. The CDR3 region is CSAPVVYGYTF. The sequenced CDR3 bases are TGCAGTGCCCCCGTCGTCTATGGC.

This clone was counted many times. Incomplete CDR3 DNA: TGCAGTGCTTGGGGGGCGACTAGCGGGGGGGCAGGTGAGACC. Its translation is CSAWGATSGGAGET. The full CDR3 protein is CSAWGATSGGAGETQYF. The chain uses TRBV20-1 and TRBJ2-5; 14 bases match TRBD2. The read finishes 3 residues shy of the CDR3 end, and the germline J gene is used to complete it. Per the germline V gene, CDR1 is DFQATT and CDR2 is SNEGSKA (reference sequence). Trimming at V came to 5 bases and at J to 5 bases, leaving 13 bases not matched to a gene. This CDR3 region has 17 residues.

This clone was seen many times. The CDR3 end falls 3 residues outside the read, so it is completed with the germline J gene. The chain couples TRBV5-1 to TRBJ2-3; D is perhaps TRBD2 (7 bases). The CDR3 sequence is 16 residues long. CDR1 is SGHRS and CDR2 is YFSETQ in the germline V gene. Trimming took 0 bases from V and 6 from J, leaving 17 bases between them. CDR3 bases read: TGCGCCAGCAGCTTGGAAGGTGGGGGGGCCGGGGATACG. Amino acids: CASSLEGGGAGDT. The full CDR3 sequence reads CASSLEGGGAGDTQYF. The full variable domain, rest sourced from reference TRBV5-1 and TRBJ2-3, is KAGVTQTPRYLIKTRGQQVTLSCSPISGHRSVSWYQQTPGQGLQFLFEYFSETQRNKGNFPGRFSGRQFSNSRSEMNVSTLELGDSALYLCASSLEGGGAGDTQYFGPGTRLTVL.

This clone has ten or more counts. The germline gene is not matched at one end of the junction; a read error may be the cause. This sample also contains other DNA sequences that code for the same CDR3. CDR3 DNA (partial): TGTGCTAGCAGTTACCAGGGATACACTGAA. As protein: CASSYQGYTE. The whole CDR3 sequence is CASSYQGYTEAFF. The chain recombines TRBV6-2 or TRBV6-3 with TRBJ1-1, with a tentative D call TRBD1 (5 bases). Read sequence stops 3 residues before the CDR3 end, and the germline J gene provides the missing end. The CDR3 spans 13 residues. CDR1 and CDR2 from the germline V gene are MNHEY and SVGEGT.

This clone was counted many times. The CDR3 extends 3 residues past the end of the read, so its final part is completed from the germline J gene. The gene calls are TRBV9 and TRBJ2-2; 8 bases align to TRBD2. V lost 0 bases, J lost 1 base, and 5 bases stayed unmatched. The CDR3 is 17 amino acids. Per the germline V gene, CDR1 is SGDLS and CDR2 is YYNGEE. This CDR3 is CASSVGALAENTGELFF. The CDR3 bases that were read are TGTGCCAGCAGCGTAGGGGCACTAGCGGAGAACACCGGGGAG.